This entry lists 20 T cell receptor beta chains sequenced from one sample in a study of cytomegalovirus exposure and HLA in healthy donors. The PCR employed 60 Vbeta primers together with 13 Jbeta primers. Here immunoSEQ multiplex PCR was the method, and the copy in TCRdb shows in-frame clones only, minus some. The sample includes under 200,000 clones, 80% to 90% of them seen just once. The sequencing input was PBMCs. The receptors derive from a man aged 50 or older in good health and CMV-seropositive.

CDR3 DNA: TGTGCCAGCAGCTTAGCGCAGGGCCTCAACTATGGCTACACCTTC. It yields the protein CASSLAQGLNYGYTF. The V call is TRBV7-2, the J call TRBJ1-2; D is possibly TRBD1 (5 bases). V lost 0 bases and J lost 2, with 10 bases in between. Germline CDR1 and CDR2: SGHTA and FQGNSA. The CDR3 totals 15 residues. Full variable domain (remainder filled in from reference TRBV7-2 and TRBJ1-2): GAGVSQSPSNKVTEKGKDVELRCDPISGHTALYWYRQSLGQGLEFLIYFQGNSAPDKSGLPSDRFSAERTGGSVSTLTIQRTQQEDSAVYLCASSLAQGLNYGYTFGSGTRLTVV.

This clone was counted a few times. The rearrangement links TRBV7-3 to TRBJ2-1, with TRBD2 matching 11 bases. Germline-derived CDR1 and CDR2 are SGHTA and FQGTGA. V was clipped by 5 bases and J by 5 bases; unmatched bases: 14. This CDR3 is 18 amino acids long. The CDR3 bases are TGTGCCAGCAGCCCCACTTTAGGGACTAGCGGAGTTAACAATGAGCAGTTCTTC. It translates to CASSPTLGTSGVNNEQFF.

V gene TRBV18 combines with J gene TRBJ2-5; 7 positions match TRBD2. The CDR3 sequence is 16 residues long. CDR1 is KGHSH and CDR2 is LQKENI in the germline V gene. The V segment lost 3 bases and the J segment 3 bases; nucleotides outside the gene matches: 10. The CDR3 DNA follows: TGTGCCAGCTCACCGGGCCGGGGGGTACGGGAAGAGACCCAGTACTTC. It translates to CASSPGRGVREETQYF.

The V and J genes are TRBV18 and TRBJ2-7, with D possibly TRBD1 on 7 matching bases. The CDR3 is 15 residues long. The ends were cut back, 2 bases at V and 9 bases at J, with 20 bases in the middle. Looked up from germline, CDR1 is KGHSH and CDR2 is LQKENI. DNA for the CDR3: TGTGCCAGCTCACCAAGGGCAGGGGGAGGACCCAGGCAGTACTTC. This encodes CASSPRAGGGPRQYF.

This clone was found once. The genes are TRBV11-3 and TRBJ2-5; possible D gene TRBD2, 7 bases. Germline-derived CDR1 and CDR2 are SGHNT and YENEEA. V lost 1 base and J lost 5, with 17 bases in between. The CDR3 extends over 16 amino acids. CDR3 loop: CASSLGGTGGTETQYF. The CDR3 coding sequence is TGTGCCAGCAGCTTAGGTGGGACGGGGGGCACGGAGACCCAGTACTTC.

This chain connects TRBV7-6 to TRBJ2-2; 14 bases fit TRBD2. Germline trimming cut 5 bases from V and 9 bases from J; bases unmatched to any gene: 8. Germline CDR1 and CDR2: SGHVS and FNYEAQ. The CDR3 is made up of 16 amino acids. CDR3 sequence (DNA): TGTGCCAGCAGCAAAGGGACTAGCGGGAGTGGCCGGGAGCTGTTTTTT. Protein product: CASSKGTSGSGRELFF.

The chain links TRBV15 to TRBJ2-2, with 14 bases that match TRBD2. Trimming at V came to 1 base and at J to 1 base, leaving 5 bases not matched to a gene. Germline V CDR1 and CDR2: LNHNV, YYDKDF (reference sequence). The CDR3 extends over 19 amino acids. CDR3 region: CATSRGGLAGVRNTGELFF. CDR3 nucleotides: TGTGCCACCAGCAGAGGGGGACTAGCGGGAGTCCGGAACACCGGGGAGCTGTTTTTT.

The genes are TRBV9 and TRBJ1-3; D is possibly TRBD1 (6 bases). Germline CDR1 is SGDLS and CDR2 is YYNGEE. The length of the CDR3 is 15 residues. V dropped 7 bases and J dropped 2 bases, with 16 bases sitting between them. The CDR3 coding sequence is TGTGCCAGCTACCCCCAGGCAGGGGCTGGAAACACCATATATTTT. Its protein product is CASYPQAGAGNTIYF.

V gene TRBV16 combines with J gene TRBJ2-1; D unclear. Trimming left V 0 bases short and J 8 bases short, with 5 bases between. This CDR3 region has 12 residues. CDR1 KGHSY and CDR2 FQNENV come from the germline V gene. The CDR3 here is CASSQSEDEQFF. In DNA form, the CDR3 reads TGTGCCAGCAGCCAATCAGAGGATGAGCAGTTCTTC.

V and J are TRBV30 and TRBJ2-2; 11 positions match TRBD2. Trimming cost V 7 bases and J 5 bases; bases outside gene matches: 6. This CDR3 contains 14 residues. Per the germline V gene, CDR1 is GTSNPN and CDR2 is SVGIG (reference sequence). The CDR3 loop is CAYSLAGATGELFF. The CDR3 DNA reads as TGTGCCTACTCACTAGCGGGAGCGACCGGGGAGCTGTTTTTT.

The DNA for the CDR3 is TGCGCCAGCAGCTTGGGCGGGTCTTCTAACTACGAGCAGTACTTC. Translating it yields CASSLGGSSNYEQYF. The J gene is TRBJ2-5, the V gene TRBV5-1; possible D gene TRBD2, 5 bases. The DNA end lines up better with TRBJ2-7; the J call may be wrong. This CDR3 has 15 residues. CDR1 is SGHRS and CDR2 is YFSETQ in the germline V gene.

The rearrangement uses TRBV12-1 and TRBJ1-5. TRBV12-1 constitutes a pseudogene. The CDR3 sequence is 15 residues long. CDR3 loop: CASSFAKGERQPQHF. The CDR3 bases are TGTGCCAGCAGCTTTGCTAAGGGAGAGAGGCAGCCCCAGCATTTT.

This chain uses TRBV4-3 with TRBJ2-7; TRBD2 aligns across 8 bases. Germline trimming cut 0 bases from V and 2 bases from J; bases unmatched to any gene: 9. Germline CDR1 is LGHNA and CDR2 is YSLEER. The CDR3 runs to 17 residues. The chain's CDR3 is CASSQDRGGYGAYEQYF. CDR3 DNA: TGCGCCAGCAGCCAAGATCGGGGGGGTTATGGGGCCTACGAGCAGTACTTC.

V is TRBV18 and J is TRBJ2-7, with 9 bases that match TRBD1. There are 17 residues in the CDR3. Germline lookup yields CDR1 KGHSH and CDR2 LQKENI. Germline trimming cut 0 bases from V and 6 bases from J; bases unmatched to any gene: 12. CDR3 nucleotides: TGTGCCAGCTCACCACCCTCTCTGTCGGGACAGGGTGGCGAGCAGTACTTC. It translates to CASSPPSLSGQGGEQYF.

This clone was seen only once. V and J are TRBV6-6 and TRBJ2-7; unclear D gene. V shed 4 bases and J shed 4 bases, with 14 bases lying between them. Germline CDR1 reads MNHNY; CDR2 reads SVGAGI (reference sequence). The CDR3 covers 14 residues. The CDR3 sequence is CASSSATGFYEQYF. The CDR3 nucleotides read TGTGCCAGCAGTTCCGCGACGGGTTTTTACGAGCAGTACTTC.

Concerning this clone: The same CDR3 arises from other DNA sequences in this sample as well. V is TRBV19 and J is TRBJ1-6; TRBD1 matches 8 bases. The CDR3 is made up of 14 amino acids. J was trimmed by 9 bases and V by 7 bases; bases with no gene match: 8. Germline assignment: CDR1 LNHDA and CDR2 SQIVND (reference sequence). The CDR3 protein is CASNAWTGSSPLHF. The CDR3 DNA follows: TGTGCCAGTAATGCCTGGACAGGGAGTTCACCCCTCCACTTT.

This chain links TRBV29-1 with TRBJ2-3; 7 bases line up with TRBD2. The germline V gene encodes CDR1 SQVTM and CDR2 ANQGSEA. The length of the CDR3 is 14 residues. The trim removed 7 bases at V and 6 bases at J, leaving 13 bases unmatched. The CDR3 loop reads CSGWGRTSSDTQYF. CDR3 coding DNA: TGCAGCGGGTGGGGGAGGACTAGTTCTGATACGCAGTATTTT.

As concerns this clone: The junction shows a germline mismatch at one end, possibly a read error. The V gene is TRBV29-1, the J gene TRBJ2-1; D may be TRBD1 (6 bases). The CDR3 extends over 12 amino acids. The V gene's germline CDR1 is SQVTM and CDR2 ANQGSEA. The chain's CDR3 is CSVETGTNVQFF. CDR3 nucleotide sequence: TGCAGCGTCGAGACCGGGACAAATGTGCAGTTCTTC.

V gene TRBV14 combines with J gene TRBJ2-4; possibly TRBD1 for D (6 bases). The germline V and J ends were trimmed by 0 bases and 13 bases, with 22 bases remaining between them. Germline lookup yields CDR1 SGHDN and CDR2 FVKESK. The length of the CDR3 is 16 residues. CDR3 loop: CASSQDRLMGARVQYF. DNA for the CDR3: TGTGCCAGCAGCCAAGACCGTTTGATGGGGGCGAGGGTCCAGTACTTC.

The V and J genes are TRBV28 and TRBJ2-1, with D maybe TRBD1 (7 bases). Germline V gene sequence: CDR1 MDHEN, CDR2 SYDVKM. The CDR3 sequence is 15 residues long. V lost 4 bases to trimming and J lost 3 bases, with 13 bases between them. In DNA form, the CDR3 reads TGTGCCAGCAGTTGGAGGGCAGGGGGCTACAATGAGCAGTTCTTC. This gives the protein CASSWRAGGYNEQFF.